Reported below is one T cell receptor (beta chain). Its antigen is currently unknown. The CD8+ and CD4+ T cells were negatively isolated, with the TEMRA cells enriched by FACS. The entry originates in a study of CD8 T cells in Susac syndrome. About the research overall: Patients with Susac syndrome had blood drawn and were at that point therapy-naive, on corticosteroids, or on intravenous immunoglobulin alone.

With random hexamers, roughly 0.45 to 1 ug RNA was reverse transcribed. The TCR beta CDR3 was amplified by immunoSEQ multiplex PCR across 54 Vbeta, 13 Jbeta. MiXCR, run by TCRdb on the immunoSEQ multiplex PCR reads, gives a single entry per CDR3 protein. The sample holds some 210,000 distinct CDR3 sequences, 85% to 95% seen once. Overall study findings and caveats: The CD4+ T cell repertoires, which came from Susac syndrome patients, showed no sign of clonal expansion.

The germline CDR1 and CDR2 sequences are MNHEY and SVGAGI. The CDR3 covers 17 residues. The V gene lost 0 bases and the J gene lost 1 base, with 13 bases spanning the gap. The TCR comes from a human donor with Susac syndrome. V usage is TRBV6-5 and J usage is TRBJ1-3; D is unresolved. Sequencing input: CD4+ T cells from PBMCs. In nucleotides, the CDR3 is TGTGCCAGCAGTTACTCCAGCCCGGGGTATTCTGGAAACACCATATATTTT. This gives the protein CASSYSSPGYSGNTIYF.